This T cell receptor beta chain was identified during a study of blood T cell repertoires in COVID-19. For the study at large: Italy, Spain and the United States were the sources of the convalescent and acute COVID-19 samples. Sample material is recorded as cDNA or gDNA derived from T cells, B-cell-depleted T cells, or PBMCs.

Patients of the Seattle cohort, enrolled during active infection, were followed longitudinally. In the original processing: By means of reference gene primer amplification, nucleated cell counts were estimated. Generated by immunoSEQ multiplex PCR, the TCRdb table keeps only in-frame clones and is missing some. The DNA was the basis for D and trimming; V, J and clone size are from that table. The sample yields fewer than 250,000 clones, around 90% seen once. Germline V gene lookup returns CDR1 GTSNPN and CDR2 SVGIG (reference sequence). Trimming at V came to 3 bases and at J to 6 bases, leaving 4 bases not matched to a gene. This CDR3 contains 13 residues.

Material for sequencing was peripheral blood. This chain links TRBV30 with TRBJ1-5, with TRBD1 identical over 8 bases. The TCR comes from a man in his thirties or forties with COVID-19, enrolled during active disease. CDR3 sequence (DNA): TGTGCCTGGAGCACAGGGGGGACTCAGCCCCAGCATTTT. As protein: CAWSTGGTQPQHF.